This T cell receptor beta chain was recovered during a study of Ad26.COV2.S vaccination and SARS-CoV-2 variants. Study summary: Intramuscularly, Ad26.COV2.S was given either once or twice, 56 days apart. Study-level points and caveats: Breadth and depth estimates from TCRs may understate total T cell responses. The breadth of spike-specific CD8+ and CD4+ T cell responses after vaccination was reportedly substantial. Vaccine and placebo recipients had comparable breadth of non-spike TCRs.

V was pared by 4 bases and J by 5 bases, with 6 bases of the junction left unmatched. CDR1 SGHNT and CDR2 YYREEE come from the germline V gene (reference sequence). CDR3 length equals 14 residues. Sequencing used immunoSEQ multiplex PCR; TCRdb keeps in-frame clones, though not all of them. The sample shows approximately 300,000 clones, around four fifths of them seen only once. Turning to this clone: The antigen is undetermined.

Treatment meaning: 19 received Ad26.COV2.S at low or high dose, single or two shots; roughly 5 received placebo; per-sample allocation not given. Specimen acquisition occurred on day 63 following the initial vaccine or placebo injection. The origin of this receptor is a person between 18 and 60 years old who received the Ad26.COV2.S COVID-19 vaccine or a placebo. This chain joins TRBV5-4 and TRBJ1-2; 9 bases align to TRBD1. Sequenced here: peripheral blood, sampled in a trial of Ad26.COV2.S vaccine versus placebo. The CDR3 DNA reads TGTGCCAGCAGCGGCGGGACAGGGTTTTATGGCTACACCTTC. It is translated as CASSGGTGFYGYTF.